These T cell receptor beta chains were read from a single sample in a study of cytomegalovirus exposure and HLA in healthy donors. Method: immunoSEQ multiplex PCR; TCRdb's copy keeps in-frame clones and lacks some. The table includes some 130,000 clones, around 76% detected once. Sequenced material: PBMCs. Receptors were obtained from a woman in her 50s in good health and CMV-seronegative. Each CDR3 is given with its conserved first and last residue. Fields, in order: V gene, J gene, CDR3 protein.

V: TRBV4-2
J: TRBJ2-3
CDR3: CASSHAGPGLAGVPWGDTQYF

V: TRBV20-1
J: TRBJ2-3
CDR3: CSASPGVTQYF

V: TRBV7-9
J: TRBJ2-1
CDR3: CASSTRLAGAGEQFF

V: TRBV30
J: TRBJ1-2
CDR3: CAWSERGGYPF

V: TRBV4-2
J: TRBJ2-4
CDR3: CASSQSQGLAKNIQYF

V: TRBV23-1
J: TRBJ2-7
CDR3: CASSPGYWSGRYEQYF

V: TRBV28
J: TRBJ2-1
CDR3: CASSLLGTGDRDYNEQFF

V: TRBV15
J: TRBJ2-7
CDR3: CATSRDSGLRGQYF

V: TRBV4-2
J: TRBJ2-3
CDR3: CASSPGDRRYTDTQYF

V: TRBV7-2
J: TRBJ2-3
CDR3: CASSPQGTDTQYF

V: TRBV28
J: TRBJ1-4
CDR3: CASSFPQGPATNEKLFF

V: TRBV30
J: TRBJ2-1
CDR3: CAWSALWSGSSYNEQFF

V: TRBV4-2
J: TRBJ1-5
CDR3: CASSQDGQGGRQPQNF

V: TRBV5-4
J: TRBJ2-3
CDR3: CASRAPGTSGTDTQYF

V: TRBV27
J: TRBJ1-6
CDR3: CASGFNNSPLHF

V: TRBV5-1
J: TRBJ1-5
CDR3: CASSFGTARDQPQHF

V: TRBV12-5
J: TRBJ2-2
CDR3: CASGLGTGGAGELFF

V: TRBV19
J: TRBJ2-1
CDR3: CASSTGIYNEQFF

V: TRBV28
J: TRBJ2-7
CDR3: CASSFQAPYEQYF

V: TRBV2
J: TRBJ1-1
CDR3: CATTGQTMNTEAFF

V: TRBV7-6
J: TRBJ2-7
CDR3: CASSLASQGFGQYF

V: TRBV4-2
J: TRBJ2-1
CDR3: CASSQESSGRGGSEQFF

V: TRBV7-6
J: TRBJ2-3
CDR3: CASSLRGIDTQYF

V: TRBV27
J: TRBJ1-2
CDR3: CASRSPLDRGPHIYGYTF

V: TRBV29-1
J: TRBJ1-2
CDR3: CSVVQDRRGGYTF

V: TRBV7-6
J: TRBJ1-1
CDR3: CASSSNRVPNTEAFF

V: TRBV5-1
J: TRBJ2-7
CDR3: CASSLYSGSSYEQYF

V: TRBV7-8
J: TRBJ1-1
CDR3: CASSSLPDRVRTEAFF

V: TRBV4-1
J: TRBJ2-7
CDR3: CASSQDLASPYEQYF

V: TRBV4-1
J: TRBJ2-7
CDR3: CASSQVRGSYEQYF

V: TRBV19
J: TRBJ2-7
CDR3: CASSRLADGSYEQYF

V: TRBV7-6
J: TRBJ1-1
CDR3: CASSPLDPFGEAFF

V: TRBV7-9
J: TRBJ1-4
CDR3: CASSGPGHRITNEKLFF

V: TRBV4-3
J: TRBJ2-5
CDR3: CASSRGRGQTQYF

V: TRBV6-6
J: TRBJ2-5
CDR3: CASSYRQGETQYF

V: TRBV5-4
J: TRBJ1-4
CDR3: CASSLAGVGEKLFF

V: TRBV19
J: TRBJ2-7
CDR3: CASSMGQGDYEQYF

V: TRBV11-2
J: TRBJ2-1
CDR3: CASSQTIGTSGYNEQFF

V: TRBV5-6
J: TRBJ1-1
CDR3: CASSFKNTEAFF

V: TRBV27
J: TRBJ1-1
CDR3: CASSLRQGWAEAFF

V: TRBV6-1
J: TRBJ2-2
CDR3: CASSETGLNTGELFF

V: TRBV19
J: TRBJ1-2
CDR3: CASTRTGWGYGYTF

V: TRBV7-9
J: TRBJ1-1
CDR3: CASSEGDTEAFF

V: TRBV25-1
J: TRBJ1-1
CDR3: CASSESGRWTEAFF

V: TRBV10-3
J: TRBJ1-5
CDR3: CAISIGTGGNQPQHF

V: TRBV10-3
J: TRBJ2-3
CDR3: CAISASDTQYF

V: TRBV4-3
J: TRBJ2-3
CDR3: CASSSSGISDTQYF

V: TRBV7-2
J: TRBJ2-3
CDR3: CATTGGETDTQYF

V: TRBV18
J: TRBJ2-7
CDR3: CASSGPGGTYEQYF

V: TRBV9
J: TRBJ2-3
CDR3: CASSVAASGRTDTQYF

V: TRBV28
J: TRBJ1-5
CDR3: CASSPQETSNQPQHF

V: TRBV5-8
J: TRBJ1-5
CDR3: CASSPGQLINQPQHF

V: TRBV12-5
J: TRBJ1-4
CDR3: CASGLGGQSNEKLFF

V: TRBV6-5
J: TRBJ2-5
CDR3: CASSFRYSEQETQYF

V: TRBV6-5
J: TRBJ2-7
CDR3: CASTLRLASSYEQYF